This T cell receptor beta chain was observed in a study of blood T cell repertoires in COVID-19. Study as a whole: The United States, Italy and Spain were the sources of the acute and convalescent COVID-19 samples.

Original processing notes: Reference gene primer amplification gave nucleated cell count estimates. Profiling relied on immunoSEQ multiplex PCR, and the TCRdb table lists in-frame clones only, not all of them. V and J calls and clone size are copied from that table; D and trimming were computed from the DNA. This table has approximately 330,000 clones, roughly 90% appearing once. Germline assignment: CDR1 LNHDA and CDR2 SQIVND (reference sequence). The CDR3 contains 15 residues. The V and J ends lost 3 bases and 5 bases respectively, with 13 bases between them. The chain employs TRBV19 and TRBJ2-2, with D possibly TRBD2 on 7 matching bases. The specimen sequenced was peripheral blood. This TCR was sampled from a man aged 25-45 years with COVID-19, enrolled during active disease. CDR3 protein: CASSIRGAGTGELFF. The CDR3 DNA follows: TGTGCCAGTAGTATCCGGGGGGCTGGTACCGGGGAGCTGTTTTTT.